This T cell receptor (beta chain) came from a study of regulatory T cells in long-lasting Graves disease. This clonotype was found many times. Time point here: newly diagnosed GD, antithyroid drugs for less than 3 months. PBMCs were the source of the RNA used for TCR sequencing. The V gene's germline CDR1 is GTSNPN and CDR2 SVGIG (reference sequence). This CDR3 contains 14 residues. The ends lost 0 bases at V and 6 bases at J; junction bases unmatched: 3. Combining iRepertoire HTBI primers with Arm-PCR of CDR3 regions, the authors built TCR beta libraries. Each CDR3 protein gets one entry after TCRdb re-called the multiplex PCR reads with MiXCR. Here the sample spans 350,000 to 500,000 distinct CDR3 sequences, about 15% being singletons. This same sample was also taken into another study, of T cells in Graves' hyperthyroidism and ophthalmopathy.

The rearrangement links TRBV30 to TRBJ2-1; the match to TRBD2 covers 9 bases. The specimen was peripheral blood mononuclear cells (PBMCs), collected at new diagnosis, from a patient treated with antithyroid drugs. The TCR was taken from a young woman with Graves disease. This chain's CDR3 is CAWSVKREVNEQFF. Written as DNA, the CDR3 is TGTGCCTGGAGTGTAAAGCGGGAGGTCAATGAGCAGTTCTTC.